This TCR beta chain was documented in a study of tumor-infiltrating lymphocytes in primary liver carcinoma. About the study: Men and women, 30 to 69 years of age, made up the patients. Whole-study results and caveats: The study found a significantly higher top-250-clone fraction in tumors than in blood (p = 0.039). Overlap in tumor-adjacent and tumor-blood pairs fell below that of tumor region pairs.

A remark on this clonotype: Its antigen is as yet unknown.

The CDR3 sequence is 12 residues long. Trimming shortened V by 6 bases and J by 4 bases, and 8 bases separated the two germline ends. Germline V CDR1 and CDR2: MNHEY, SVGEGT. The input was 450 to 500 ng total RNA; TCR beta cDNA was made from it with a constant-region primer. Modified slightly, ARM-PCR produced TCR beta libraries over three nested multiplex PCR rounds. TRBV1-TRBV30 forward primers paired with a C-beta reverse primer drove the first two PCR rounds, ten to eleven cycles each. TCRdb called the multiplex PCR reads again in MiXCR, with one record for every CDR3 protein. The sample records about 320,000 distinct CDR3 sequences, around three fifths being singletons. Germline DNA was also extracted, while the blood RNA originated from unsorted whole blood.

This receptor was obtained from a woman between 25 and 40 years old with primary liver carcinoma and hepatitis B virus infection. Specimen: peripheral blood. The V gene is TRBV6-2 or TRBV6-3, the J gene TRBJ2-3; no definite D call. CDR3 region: CASSNRPDTQYF. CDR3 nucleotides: TGTGCCAGCAGCAACCGTCCAGATACGCAGTATTTT.